This section outlines one T cell receptor beta chain sequence together with its context. Authors' data handling: Reference gene primer amplification yielded estimated nucleated cell counts. Profiling relied on immunoSEQ multiplex PCR, and the TCRdb table lists in-frame clones only, not all of them. V, J and clone size reflect that table, while D and trimming were determined from the DNA. The sample shows around 180,000 clones, around 85% of them seen only once. This sample was included in a study of blood T cell repertoires in COVID-19. As for the study in general: COVID-19 samples from acute and convalescent phases originated in the United States, Italy and Spain. In each case, the material was cDNA or gDNA derived from T cells, B-cell-depleted T cells, or PBMCs.

In germline, CDR1 is SGDLS, CDR2 YYNGEE. V lost 0 bases and J lost 2, with 9 bases in between. The CDR3 is made up of 14 amino acids. During active infection, Seattle patients enrolled and were then monitored through disease. The sequenced sample consisted of peripheral blood. The chain uses TRBV9 and TRBJ2-7, with D maybe TRBD1 (6 bases). The source is a man older than 75 with COVID-19, enrolled during active disease. The CDR3 DNA sequence: TGTGCCAGCAGCGTAGGGGACATCCCCTACGAGCAGTACTTC. This codes for CASSVGDIPYEQYF.